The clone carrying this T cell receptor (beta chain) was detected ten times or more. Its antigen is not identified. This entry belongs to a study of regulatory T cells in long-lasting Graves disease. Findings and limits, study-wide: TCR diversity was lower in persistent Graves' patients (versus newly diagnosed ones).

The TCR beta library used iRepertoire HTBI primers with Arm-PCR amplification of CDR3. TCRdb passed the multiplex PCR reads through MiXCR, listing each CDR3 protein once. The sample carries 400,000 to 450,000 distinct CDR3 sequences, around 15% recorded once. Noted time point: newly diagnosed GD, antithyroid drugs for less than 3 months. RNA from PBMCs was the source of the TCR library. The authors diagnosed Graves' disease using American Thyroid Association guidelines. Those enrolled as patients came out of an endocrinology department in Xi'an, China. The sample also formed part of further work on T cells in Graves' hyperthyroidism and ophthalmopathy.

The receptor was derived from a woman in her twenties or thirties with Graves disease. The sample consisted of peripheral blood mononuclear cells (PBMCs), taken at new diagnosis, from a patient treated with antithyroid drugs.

This CDR3 reads CASSLYTSGRYNEQFF. CDR3 in DNA: TGCGCCAGCAGCTTGTATACTAGCGGGAGGTACAATGAGCAGTTCTTC. The chain combines TRBV5-1 with TRBJ2-1; TRBD2 agrees at 12 bases. Trimming took 1 base from V and 4 from J; bases not matched to a gene: 3. The CDR3 has 16 residues. Germline V gives CDR1 SGHRS, CDR2 YFSETQ.